The TCR beta chain under discussion was sequenced for a study of response to subunit inactivated influenza vaccine. From the RT-PCR reads, TCRdb called clonotypes with MiXCR, one entry per CDR3 protein. The top ten clones hold more than 9.5% of a sample with a few hundred thousand distinct CDR3 sequences, 12% to 15% of them seen once. About this clonotype itself: Its antigen is unidentified.

The study's findings and limits: Authors suggested seasonal influenza vaccinations each recruit few new T cells.

This CDR3 has 14 residues. Trimming at V came to 7 bases and at J to 2 bases, leaving 6 bases not matched to a gene. This chain connects TRBV23-1 to TRBJ2-3, with 7 bases matching TRBD2. TRBV23-1 belongs to the ORF category, with a function that is uncertain. This clonotype was obtained from a man aged 50-60 years who received an inactivated influenza vaccine. Material: PBMCs from blood, obtained roughly 12 days after vaccination. CDR3 DNA sequence: TGCGCCAGCACCGAGCTAGCGGTCACAGATACGCAGTATTTT. Protein product: CASTELAVTDTQYF.